This T cell receptor beta chain was sequenced during a study of shared clonotypes between healthy human individuals. Study-wide points: Naive subsets, compared against memory subsets, generally had larger estimated richness values. A small donor pool kept down the genetic and exposure-history diversity that was represented.

As regards this clone: What it recognizes is unknown.

200 ng DNA, tens of thousands of T cell genomes, went into each sorted-subset replicate PCR. The data were produced by immunoSEQ multiplex PCR, yet TCRdb's version contains in-frame clones alone and is incomplete. Among about 1.4 million clones listed, around 97% were seen once. The germline V and J ends were trimmed by 4 bases and 6 bases, with 8 bases remaining between them. The CDR3 runs 12 residues. Germline V lookup: CDR1 KGHSH, CDR2 LQKENI. Partitioning of CD4+ cells yielded a CD45RA+ naive subset and a CD45RA-negative memory subset. This chain uses TRBV18 with TRBJ2-3, with D perhaps matching TRBD2 (5 bases). This clonotype was sampled from a man aged 25-40 years in good health. Sequences were obtained from naive CD4+ T cells sorted from blood. Regarding subset: CD45RA+ positively selected. CDR3 sequence reads: CASSRGRDTQYF. The CDR3 bases are TGTGCCAGCTCACGCGGGCGGGATACGCAGTATTTT. Filled out from reference TRBV18 and TRBJ2-3, the complete variable domain reads NAGVMQNPRHLVRRRGQEARLRCSPMKGHSHVYWYRQLPEEGLKFMVYLQKENIIDESGMPKERFSAEFPKEGPSILRIQQVVRGDSAAYFCASSRGRDTQYFGPGTRLTVL.